This note documents a single T cell receptor beta chain sequence. The data are from a study of blood T cell repertoires in COVID-19. TCRdb keeps only in-frame clones here, not all; method: immunoSEQ multiplex PCR. The table shows roughly 280,000 clones, with around nine tenths occurring only once. The length of the CDR3 is 13 residues. In germline, CDR1 is MDHEN, CDR2 SYDVKM. Trimming pared 6 bases from V and 4 bases from J, leaving 12 bases between. Sequencing input: peripheral blood. The gene calls are TRBV28 and TRBJ1-1; perhaps TRBD1 as D (5 bases). This TCR came from a woman aged 25 to 39 with COVID-19, enrolled during active disease. The CDR3 spells CASRVGVFTEAFF. In DNA, the CDR3 is TGTGCCAGCAGGGTAGGGGTGTTCACTGAAGCTTTCTTT.